This is a list of T cell receptor beta chains from one sample in a study of PD-1 blockade in classical Hodgkin lymphoma. The protocol was immunoSEQ multiplex PCR, while the TCRdb copy is restricted to in-frame clones and leaves out a portion. Of approximately 27,000 clones detected, 80% to 90% appear once; the ten largest clones hold nearly 2.5%. Sequencing was performed on peripheral blood mononuclear cells (PBMCs), taken at baseline. These TCRs come from a human donor with classical Hodgkin lymphoma. Each CDR3 is given with its conserved first and last residue. Fields, in order: clone size, V gene, J gene, D gene, CDR3 length, CDR3 protein, CDR3 DNA. The D gene is left open where the match is weak. Clone size is shown for a subset of rows, as once, few, many or a class of expanded clone.

clone_size: -
v_call: TRBV5-1
j_call: TRBJ1-2
d_call: -
cdr3_length: 12
cdr3_aa: CASSPGHDGYTF
cdr3_nt: TGCGCCAGCAGCCCGGGACACGATGGCTACACCTTC

clone_size: -
v_call: TRBV6-6
j_call: TRBJ2-7
d_call: TRBD1
cdr3_length: 15
cdr3_aa: CASSSWTGGDYEQYF
cdr3_nt: TGTGCCAGCAGTTCGTGGACAGGGGGGGACTACGAGCAGTACTTC

clone_size: few
v_call: TRBV9
j_call: TRBJ1-1
d_call: -
cdr3_length: 14
cdr3_aa: CASSGEKGNTEAFF
cdr3_nt: TGTGCCAGCAGCGGGGAAAAGGGGAACACTGAAGCTTTCTTT

clone_size: -
v_call: TRBV5-1
j_call: TRBJ1-2
d_call: TRBD1
cdr3_length: 15
cdr3_aa: CASSLGQGGSYGYTF
cdr3_nt: TGCGCCAGCAGCTTGGGACAGGGCGGCAGCTATGGCTACACCTTC

clone_size: -
v_call: TRBV27
j_call: TRBJ2-2
d_call: -
cdr3_length: 14
cdr3_aa: CASSLLSLTGELFF
cdr3_nt: TGTGCCAGCAGTTTGTTGAGCCTCACCGGGGAGCTGTTTTTT

clone_size: once
v_call: TRBV25-1
j_call: TRBJ2-7
d_call: -
cdr3_length: 13
cdr3_aa: CASSETISLEQYF
cdr3_nt: TGTGCCAGCAGTGAGACCATAAGCCTCGAGCAGTACTTC

clone_size: -
v_call: TRBV7-8
j_call: TRBJ2-2
d_call: -
cdr3_length: 12
cdr3_aa: CASSLVPGELFF
cdr3_nt: TGTGCCAGCAGCTTAGTCCCCGGGGAGCTGTTTTTT

clone_size: -
v_call: TRBV7-9
j_call: TRBJ1-3
d_call: TRBD1
cdr3_length: 15
cdr3_aa: CASSPGTGDGNTIYF
cdr3_nt: TGTGCCAGCAGCCCCGGGACAGGGGATGGAAACACCATATATTTT

clone_size: -
v_call: TRBV6-6
j_call: TRBJ2-2
d_call: TRBD2
cdr3_length: 15
cdr3_aa: CASSPRGGGTGELFF
cdr3_nt: TGTGCCAGCAGTCCGCGTGGGGGGGGAACCGGGGAGCTGTTTTTT

clone_size: -
v_call: TRBV4-2
j_call: TRBJ2-1
d_call: TRBD2
cdr3_length: 16
cdr3_aa: CASSQDQRGGYNEQFF
cdr3_nt: TGTGCCAGCAGCCAAGATCAGCGGGGGGGCTACAATGAGCAGTTCTTC

clone_size: -
v_call: TRBV7-6
j_call: TRBJ1-3
d_call: -
cdr3_length: 17
cdr3_aa: CASSLEIGGMPGNTIYF
cdr3_nt: TGTGCCAGCAGCTTAGAGATTGGGGGGATGCCTGGAAACACCATATATTTT

clone_size: -
v_call: TRBV7-9
j_call: TRBJ2-6
d_call: -
cdr3_length: 14
cdr3_aa: CASSLDIGANVLTF
cdr3_nt: TGTGCCAGCAGCTTAGATATTGGGGCCAACGTCCTGACTTTC

clone_size: -
v_call: TRBV7-3
j_call: TRBJ1-2
d_call: TRBD1
cdr3_length: 14
cdr3_aa: CASSPSQGVGGYTF
cdr3_nt: TGTGCCAGCAGCCCCTCCCAGGGGGTGGGGGGCTACACCTTC

clone_size: -
v_call: TRBV5-1
j_call: TRBJ2-5
d_call: TRBD1
cdr3_length: 14
cdr3_aa: CASSLAGQEETQYF
cdr3_nt: TGCGCCAGCAGCTTGGCCGGACAGGAGGAGACCCAGTACTTC

clone_size: -
v_call: TRBV5-1
j_call: TRBJ2-3
d_call: -
cdr3_length: 15
cdr3_aa: CASSFTGTHTDTQYF
cdr3_nt: TGCGCCAGCAGCTTCACCGGGACCCACACAGATACGCAGTATTTT

clone_size: -
v_call: TRBV4-1
j_call: TRBJ1-4
d_call: -
cdr3_length: 14
cdr3_aa: CASSRFSTNEKLFF
cdr3_nt: TGCGCCAGCAGCCGATTTTCGACTAATGAAAAACTGTTTTTT

clone_size: -
v_call: TRBV7-9
j_call: TRBJ2-7
d_call: -
cdr3_length: 11
cdr3_aa: CASSLVGEQYF
cdr3_nt: TGTGCCAGCAGCTTAGTGGGGGAGCAGTACTTC

clone_size: -
v_call: TRBV7-2
j_call: TRBJ2-3
d_call: TRBD2
cdr3_length: 16
cdr3_aa: CASSFPRLAVTDTQYF
cdr3_nt: TGTGCCAGCAGCTTTCCTCGACTAGCGGTCACAGATACGCAGTATTTT

clone_size: -
v_call: TRBV6-5
j_call: TRBJ1-5
d_call: -
cdr3_length: 15
cdr3_aa: CASSYSRGANQPQHF
cdr3_nt: TGTGCCAGCAGTTACTCGAGGGGGGCGAATCAGCCCCAGCATTTT

clone_size: -
v_call: TRBV10-3
j_call: TRBJ2-5
d_call: TRBD1
cdr3_length: 13
cdr3_aa: CAIKGTGQETQYF
cdr3_nt: TGTGCCATCAAAGGGACAGGGCAAGAGACCCAGTACTTC

clone_size: -
v_call: TRBV4-1
j_call: TRBJ2-7
d_call: -
cdr3_length: 14
cdr3_aa: CASSQVPTPYEQYF
cdr3_nt: TGCGCCAGCAGCCAAGTCCCGACCCCTTACGAGCAGTACTTC

clone_size: -
v_call: TRBV18
j_call: TRBJ2-2
d_call: -
cdr3_length: 14
cdr3_aa: CASSQGVNTGELFF
cdr3_nt: TGTGCCAGCTCCCAAGGAGTAAACACCGGGGAGCTGTTTTTT

clone_size: -
v_call: TRBV5-1
j_call: TRBJ1-4
d_call: TRBD1
cdr3_length: 16
cdr3_aa: CASSSTGGETNEKLFF
cdr3_nt: TGCGCCAGCAGTTCGACAGGGGGCGAAACTAATGAAAAACTGTTTTTT

clone_size: -
v_call: TRBV5-1
j_call: TRBJ2-1
d_call: TRBD2
cdr3_length: 15
cdr3_aa: CASSFNGEGYNEQFF
cdr3_nt: TGCGCCAGCAGCTTCAACGGGGAGGGATACAATGAGCAGTTCTTC

clone_size: -
v_call: TRBV2
j_call: TRBJ2-5
d_call: -
cdr3_length: 12
cdr3_aa: CASSGGGWEQYF
cdr3_nt: TGTGCCAGCAGCGGAGGGGGCTGGGAGCAGTACTTC

clone_size: once
v_call: TRBV5-1
j_call: TRBJ2-5
d_call: -
cdr3_length: 17
cdr3_aa: CASSFGTAGFGKETQYF
cdr3_nt: TGCGCCAGCAGTTTTGGAACCGCAGGGTTCGGTAAAGAGACCCAGTACTTC

clone_size: -
v_call: TRBV4-1
j_call: TRBJ1-2
d_call: -
cdr3_length: 14
cdr3_aa: CASSQEPGPYGYTF
cdr3_nt: TGCGCCAGCAGCCAAGAACCGGGCCCCTATGGCTACACCTTC

clone_size: -
v_call: TRBV19
j_call: TRBJ1-2
d_call: -
cdr3_length: 12
cdr3_aa: CASSTDFYGYTF
cdr3_nt: TGTGCCAGTAGTACCGACTTTTATGGCTACACCTTC

clone_size: -
v_call: TRBV6-5
j_call: TRBJ2-3
d_call: -
cdr3_length: 14
cdr3_aa: CASSTFRDTSREYF
cdr3_nt: TGTGCCAGCAGTACATTCCGGGACACTAGTCGAGAGTATTTT

clone_size: -
v_call: TRBV6-5
j_call: TRBJ2-4
d_call: -
cdr3_length: 15
cdr3_aa: CASSYGRDFKNIQYF
cdr3_nt: TGTGCCAGCAGTTACGGCAGGGACTTCAAAAACATTCAGTACTTC

clone_size: -
v_call: TRBV11-2
j_call: TRBJ2-7
d_call: -
cdr3_length: 14
cdr3_aa: CASSLKSERREQYF
cdr3_nt: TGTGCCAGCAGCTTAAAGTCCGAGAGGCGCGAGCAGTACTTC

clone_size: -
v_call: TRBV5-1
j_call: TRBJ2-7
d_call: TRBD1
cdr3_length: 15
cdr3_aa: CASSLEGQVSYEQYF
cdr3_nt: TGCGCCAGCAGCTTGGAAGGACAGGTCTCCTACGAGCAGTACTTC

clone_size: -
v_call: TRBV25-1
j_call: TRBJ2-3
d_call: -
cdr3_length: 13
cdr3_aa: CASSDHRGGTQYF
cdr3_nt: TGTGCCAGCAGTGACCACAGGGGGGGGACGCAGTATTTT

clone_size: few
v_call: TRBV5-1
j_call: TRBJ2-1
d_call: TRBD2
cdr3_length: 15
cdr3_aa: CASTSGGGAGNEQFF
cdr3_nt: TGCGCCAGCACCTCAGGCGGGGGGGCCGGAAATGAGCAGTTCTTC

clone_size: -
v_call: TRBV2
j_call: TRBJ1-1
d_call: -
cdr3_length: 15
cdr3_aa: CASRGAGGMNTEAFF
cdr3_nt: TGTGCCAGCAGAGGTGCGGGGGGCATGAACACTGAAGCTTTCTTT

clone_size: -
v_call: TRBV7-9
j_call: TRBJ2-7
d_call: -
cdr3_length: 11
cdr3_aa: CASSYLYEQYF
cdr3_nt: TGTGCCAGCAGCTACCTCTACGAGCAGTACTTC

clone_size: -
v_call: TRBV6-5
j_call: TRBJ2-3
d_call: TRBD1
cdr3_length: 15
cdr3_aa: CASRRQGVGTDTQYF
cdr3_nt: TGTGCCAGCAGAAGACAGGGGGTGGGTACAGATACGCAGTATTTT

clone_size: few
v_call: TRBV2
j_call: TRBJ2-7
d_call: -
cdr3_length: 16
cdr3_aa: CASKTPWETATYEQYF
cdr3_nt: TGTGCCAGCAAAACCCCTTGGGAAACGGCTACCTACGAGCAGTACTTC

clone_size: -
v_call: TRBV5-4
j_call: TRBJ2-1
d_call: -
cdr3_length: 15
cdr3_aa: CASSLDQGKYNEQFF
cdr3_nt: TGTGCCAGCAGCTTGGACCAGGGGAAATACAATGAGCAGTTCTTC

clone_size: -
v_call: TRBV10-2
j_call: TRBJ1-2
d_call: TRBD1
cdr3_length: 18
cdr3_aa: CASSREGGTAMKVSGYTF
cdr3_nt: TGCGCCAGCAGCCGGGAAGGGGGGACAGCTATGAAGGTGTCGGGCTACACCTTC

clone_size: once
v_call: TRBV6-4
j_call: TRBJ1-2
d_call: -
cdr3_length: 13
cdr3_aa: CASSDVGAGGYTF
cdr3_nt: TGTGCCAGCAGTGACGTGGGGGCCGGCGGCTACACCTTC

clone_size: -
v_call: TRBV29-1
j_call: TRBJ2-7
d_call: TRBD1
cdr3_length: 14
cdr3_aa: CSVVPGTGSYEQYF
cdr3_nt: TGCAGCGTTGTTCCGGGGACAGGGTCCTACGAGCAGTACTTC

clone_size: -
v_call: TRBV7-9
j_call: TRBJ2-3
d_call: -
cdr3_length: 12
cdr3_aa: CASSLSTDTQYF
cdr3_nt: TGTGCCAGCAGCTTGTCCACAGATACGCAGTATTTT

clone_size: -
v_call: TRBV5-1
j_call: TRBJ2-5
d_call: -
cdr3_length: 14
cdr3_aa: CASSLSSAQETQYF
cdr3_nt: TGCGCCAGCAGCTTGTCGTCAGCGCAAGAGACCCAGTACTTC

clone_size: -
v_call: TRBV11-1
j_call: TRBJ1-1
d_call: -
cdr3_length: 15
cdr3_aa: CASSSFLRFDAEAFF
cdr3_nt: TGTGCCAGCAGCTCTTTTCTAAGATTTGACGCTGAAGCTTTCTTT

clone_size: -
v_call: TRBV14
j_call: TRBJ1-6
d_call: -
cdr3_length: 14
cdr3_aa: CASSGRGGSSPLHF
cdr3_nt: TGTGCCAGCAGCGGAAGGGGGGGAAGTTCACCCCTCCACTTT